This record covers a single T cell receptor (beta chain). These data originate in a study of T cell responses to AZD1222 COVID-19 vaccine. Clones were read by immunoSEQ multiplex PCR, and TCRdb kept only the in-frame ones, dropping some. Seen here are 66,000 or so clones, 60% to 85% observed once, and the top ten hold around 25%. V was pared by 5 bases and J by 4 bases, with 5 bases of the junction left unmatched. In germline, CDR1 is SGHTA, CDR2 FQGNSA. CDR3 length: 15 amino acids. The origin of this receptor is an adult in good health. The rearrangement links TRBV7-2 to TRBJ1-5; 10 nucleotides line up with TRBD1. This material consisted of peripheral blood, taken on day 0 of MenACWY control vaccination. Here the CDR3 reads CASSPPGQGNQPQHF. For the CDR3, the DNA is TGTGCCAGCAGCCCCCCGGGACAGGGGAATCAGCCCCAGCATTTT.